Listed here is a single T cell receptor beta chain. Data came from immunoSEQ multiplex PCR; TCRdb stores just in-frame clones and leaves some out. The repertoire has 30,000 to 40,000 clones, more than 65% of them found once; the top ten carry about a quarter. This record belongs to a study of cytotoxic CD8 clonotypes in ibrutinib-treated CLL. Whole-study context: Researchers reported about a dozen relapsed/refractory and about 14 treatment-naive patients, some 18 of them IGHV unmutated.

V lost 7 bases and J 5 bases, leaving 14 bases between the germline ends. The CDR3 spans 13 residues. Germline-derived CDR1 and CDR2 are SEHNR and FQNEAQ (reference sequence). The sample in question was PBMCs, obtained before ibrutinib treatment. This TCR was recovered from a human donor with chronic lymphocytic leukemia. The chain uses TRBV7-9 and TRBJ1-1; no clear D gene. In DNA form, the CDR3 reads TGTGCCAGCACACCGCAAGGCAAGACTGAAGCTTTCTTT. Its protein is CASTPQGKTEAFF.